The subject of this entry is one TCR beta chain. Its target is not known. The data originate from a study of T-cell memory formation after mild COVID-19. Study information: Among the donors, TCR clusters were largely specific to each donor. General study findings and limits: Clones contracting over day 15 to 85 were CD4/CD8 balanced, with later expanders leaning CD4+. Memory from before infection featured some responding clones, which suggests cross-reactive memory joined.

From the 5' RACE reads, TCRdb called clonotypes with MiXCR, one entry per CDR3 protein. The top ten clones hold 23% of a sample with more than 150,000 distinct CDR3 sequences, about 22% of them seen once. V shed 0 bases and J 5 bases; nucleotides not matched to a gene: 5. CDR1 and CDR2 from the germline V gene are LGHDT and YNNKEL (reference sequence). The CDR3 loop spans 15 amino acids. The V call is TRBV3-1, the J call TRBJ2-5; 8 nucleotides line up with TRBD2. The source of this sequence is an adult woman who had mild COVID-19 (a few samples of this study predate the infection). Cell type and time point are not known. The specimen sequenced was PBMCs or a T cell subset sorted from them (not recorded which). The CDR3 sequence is CASSQEVAGTETQYF. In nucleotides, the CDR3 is TGTGCCAGCAGCCAAGAAGTAGCGGGGACGGAGACCCAGTACTTC.